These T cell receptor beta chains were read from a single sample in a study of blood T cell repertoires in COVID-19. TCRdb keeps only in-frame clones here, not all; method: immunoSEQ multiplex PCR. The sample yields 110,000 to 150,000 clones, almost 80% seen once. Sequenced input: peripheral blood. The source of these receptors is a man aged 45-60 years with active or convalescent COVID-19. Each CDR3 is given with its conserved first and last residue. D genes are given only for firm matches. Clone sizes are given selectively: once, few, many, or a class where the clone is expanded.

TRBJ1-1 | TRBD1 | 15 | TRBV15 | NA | TGTGCCACCAGCGAAGACAGGGGGCTCGAATTGCTGGCTTTCTTT | CATSEDRGLELLAFF
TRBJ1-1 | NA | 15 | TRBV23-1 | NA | TGCGCCAGCAGTCAAAGGGTCCAGGGGAACACTGAAGCTTTCTTT | CASSQRVQGNTEAFF
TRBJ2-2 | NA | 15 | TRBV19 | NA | TGTGCCAGTAGTTTACCAGCGTCGAACACCGGGGAGCTGTTTTTT | CASSLPASNTGELFF
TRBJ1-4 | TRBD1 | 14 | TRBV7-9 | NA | TGTGCCAGTAGGAGGGACAGGTCGAATGAAAAACTGTTTTTT | CASRRDRSNEKLFF
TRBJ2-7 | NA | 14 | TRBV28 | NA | TGTGCCAGCACCCCAAGCGCAGATTCTTACGAGCAGTACTTC | CASTPSADSYEQYF
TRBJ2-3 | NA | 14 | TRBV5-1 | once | TGCGCCAGCAGCTTGGCCCTTTCCACAGATACGCAGTATTTT | CASSLALSTDTQYF
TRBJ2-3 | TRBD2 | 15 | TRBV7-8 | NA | TGTGCCAGCAGCCCCTGGGAGGGCAACTTAGATACGCAGTATTTT | CASSPWEGNLDTQYF
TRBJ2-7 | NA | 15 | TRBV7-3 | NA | TGTGCCAGCAGCTTAGAGGGTACTAGCTTCCACGAGCAGTACTTC | CASSLEGTSFHEQYF
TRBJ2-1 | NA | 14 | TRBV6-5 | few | TGTGCCAGCAGTACCGGGACTTCTTACAATGAGCAGTTCTTC | CASSTGTSYNEQFF
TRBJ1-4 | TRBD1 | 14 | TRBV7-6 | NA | TGTGCCAGCAGCTCCGGACAGGGTGATGAAAAACTGTTTTTT | CASSSGQGDEKLFF
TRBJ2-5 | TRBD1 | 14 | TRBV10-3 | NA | TGTGCCATCAGTGGAGGACAGGGGGGAGAGACCCAGTACTTC | CAISGGQGGETQYF
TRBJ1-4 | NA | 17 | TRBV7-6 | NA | TGTGCCAGCAGCTTCGGTCCTGGGGGGGACGTTAATGAAAAACTGTTTTTT | CASSFGPGGDVNEKLFF
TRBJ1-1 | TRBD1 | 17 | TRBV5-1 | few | TGCGCCAGCAGCTTTAATTTAAGGGGGCAGGTGAACACTGAAGCTTTCTTT | CASSFNLRGQVNTEAFF
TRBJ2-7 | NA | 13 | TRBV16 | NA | TGTGCCAGCAGCCAATTTGATGCGGGAGAGCAGTACTTC | CASSQFDAGEQYF
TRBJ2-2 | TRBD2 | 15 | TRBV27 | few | TGTGCCAGCAGTTTTTTAGCGGGAGTGTTGGGGGAGCTGTTTTTT | CASSFLAGVLGELFF
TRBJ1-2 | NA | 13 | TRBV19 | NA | TGTGCCAGTAGTATAAACAGTTACTCCGGCTACACCTTC | CASSINSYSGYTF
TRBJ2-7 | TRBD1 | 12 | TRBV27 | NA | TGTGCCAGCGGGGCAGGGGGCTACGAGCAGTACTTC | CASGAGGYEQYF
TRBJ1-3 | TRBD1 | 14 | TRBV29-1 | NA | TGCAGCGTTGAAACAGGGGACCCTGGAAACACCATATATTTT | CSVETGDPGNTIYF
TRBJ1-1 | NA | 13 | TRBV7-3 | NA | TGTGCCAGCAGCCTGGGACTGTACACTGAAGCTTTCTTT | CASSLGLYTEAFF
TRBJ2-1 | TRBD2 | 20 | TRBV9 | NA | TGTGCCAGCAGTGGGGGACTCCGGACTAGCGGGCCTTACTCCTACAATGAGCAGTTCTTC | CASSGGLRTSGPYSYNEQFF
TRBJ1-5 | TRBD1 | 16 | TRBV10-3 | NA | TGTGCCATCAGTGAGTCCGGGACAGGGGGCGGTCAGCCCCAGCATTTT | CAISESGTGGGQPQHF
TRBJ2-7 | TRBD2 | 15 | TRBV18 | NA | TGTGCCAGCTCTCAAAATAGCGGGAGCCAATACGAGCAGTACTTC | CASSQNSGSQYEQYF
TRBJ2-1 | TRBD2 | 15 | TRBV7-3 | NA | TGTGCCAGCAGCCGTCGGCTAGCGGGAAACGATGAGCAGTTCTTC | CASSRRLAGNDEQFF
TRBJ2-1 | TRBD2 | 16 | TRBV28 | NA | TGTGCCAGCAGCCCGATAGCGGGAGGGCCTCTCAATGAGCAGTTCTTC | CASSPIAGGPLNEQFF
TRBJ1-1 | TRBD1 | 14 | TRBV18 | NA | TGTGCCAGCTCACCGCAGACAGGGGGGGCTGAAGCTTTCTTT | CASSPQTGGAEAFF
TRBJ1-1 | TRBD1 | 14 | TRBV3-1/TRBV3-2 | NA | TGTGCCAGCAGCTCCCGGGACAGAGACACTGAAGCTTTCTTT | CASSSRDRDTEAFF
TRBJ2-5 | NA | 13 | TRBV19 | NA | TGTGCCAATAGTAGCGGAGGTCAAGAGACCCAGTACTTC | CANSSGGQETQYF
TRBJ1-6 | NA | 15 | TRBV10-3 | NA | TGTGCCATCAGTGAGGAAACAGGGATTCCTTCACCCCTCCACTTT | CAISEETGIPSPLHF
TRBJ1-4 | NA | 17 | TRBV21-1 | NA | TGTGCCAATCTAACAATTTCCTGGGACAGGGATGGCGAAAAACTGTTTTTT | CANLTISWDRDGEKLFF
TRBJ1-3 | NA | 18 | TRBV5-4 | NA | TGTGCCAGCAGTTGGGGGGGGAGCACCTTTATCTCTGGAAACACCATATATTTT | CASSWGGSTFISGNTIYF
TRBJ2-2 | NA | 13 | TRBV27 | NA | TGTGCCAGCAGCCCCGCGAACACCGGGGAGCTGTTTTTT | CASSPANTGELFF
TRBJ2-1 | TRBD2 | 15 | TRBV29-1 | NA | TGCAGCGTTGAAACAGACCGGGAGGTAGGCAATGAGCAGTTCTTC | CSVETDREVGNEQFF
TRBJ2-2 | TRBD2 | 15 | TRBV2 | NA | TGTGCCAGCAGTAAGCTAGCGGCGAACACCGGGGAGCTGTTTTTT | CASSKLAANTGELFF
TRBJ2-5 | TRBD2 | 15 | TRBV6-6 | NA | TGTGCCAGCACCCCCATCGGGGGGTCGGAAGAGACCCAGTACTTC | CASTPIGGSEETQYF
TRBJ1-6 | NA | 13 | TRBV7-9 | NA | TGTGCCAGCAGCCCCCCGTCGACTGCCCTGATACACTTT | CASSPPSTALIHF
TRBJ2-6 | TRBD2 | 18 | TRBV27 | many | TGTGCCAGCAGCCCCGACCCGGGACTACTCTCTGGGGCCAACGTCCTGACTTTC | CASSPDPGLLSGANVLTF
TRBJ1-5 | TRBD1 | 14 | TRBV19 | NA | TGTGCCAGTAGTAGACAGGGGGCTGGCCAGCCCCAGCATTTT | CASSRQGAGQPQHF
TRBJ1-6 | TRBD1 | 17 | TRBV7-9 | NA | TGTGCCAGCCGGCCGGACGGCGGGACAGGGTTTGATTCACCCCTCCACTTT | CASRPDGGTGFDSPLHF
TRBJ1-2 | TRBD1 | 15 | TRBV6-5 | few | TGTGCCAGCAGTTACCGATCGGGACAGGGCTATGGCTACACCTTC | CASSYRSGQGYGYTF
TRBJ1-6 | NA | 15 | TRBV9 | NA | TGTGCCAGCAGCGTGGGTGGGCCCTCCAATTCACCCCTCCACTTT | CASSVGGPSNSPLHF
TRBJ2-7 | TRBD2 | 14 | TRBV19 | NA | TGTGCCAGTAGTGGACTAGCGGGAGTTTACGAGCAGTACTTC | CASSGLAGVYEQYF
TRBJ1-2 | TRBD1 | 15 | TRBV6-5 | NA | TGTGCCAGCAGTTATGGGACAGGGGGTGGGTATGGCTACACCTTC | CASSYGTGGGYGYTF
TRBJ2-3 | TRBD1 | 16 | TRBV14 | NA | TGTGCCAGCAGTCGGACAGGGGGCTGGGTGACAGATACGCAGTATTTT | CASSRTGGWVTDTQYF
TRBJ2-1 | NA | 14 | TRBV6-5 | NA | TGTGCCAGCACCGCCGCCCGGGAGCCCAATGAGCAGTTCTTC | CASTAAREPNEQFF
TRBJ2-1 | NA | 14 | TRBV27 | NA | TGTGCCAGCAGTTCCTCGGGACTTTACAATGAGCAGTTCTTC | CASSSSGLYNEQFF
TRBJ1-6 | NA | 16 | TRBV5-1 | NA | TGCGCCAGCAGCTCCTCAGACAGCTTCTATAATTCACCCCTCCACTTT | CASSSSDSFYNSPLHF
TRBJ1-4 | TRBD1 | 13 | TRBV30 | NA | TGTGCCTGGAACAGGGGAGGTCATGAAAAACTGTTTTTT | CAWNRGGHEKLFF
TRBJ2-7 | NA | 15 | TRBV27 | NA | TGTGCCAGCAGTTGGGAGAGGCCCATCTCCTACGAGCAGTACTTC | CASSWERPISYEQYF
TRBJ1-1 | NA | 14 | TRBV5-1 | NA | TGCGCCAGCAGTAGGGCGGGCGAGGACACTGAAGCTTTCTTT | CASSRAGEDTEAFF
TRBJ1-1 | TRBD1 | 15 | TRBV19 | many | TGTGCCAGTTGGGGGACAGGTCTCATGAACACTGAAGCTTTCTTT | CASWGTGLMNTEAFF
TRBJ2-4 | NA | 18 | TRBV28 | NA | TGTGCCAGCAGTTTGGGGGCTTGGCTAGCGGAGTCCAAAAACATTCAGTACTTC | CASSLGAWLAESKNIQYF
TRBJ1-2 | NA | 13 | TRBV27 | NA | TGTGCCAGCAGTTTACAGGTGAACTATGGCTACACCTTC | CASSLQVNYGYTF
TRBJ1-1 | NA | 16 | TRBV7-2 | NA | TGTGCCAGCAGAAGGGTTCTGGGACACCAGGGAACTGAAGCTTTCTTT | CASRRVLGHQGTEAFF
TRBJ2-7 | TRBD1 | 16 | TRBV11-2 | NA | TGTGCCAGCAGCCGTTCACTGGGGACAGGGAACTACGAGCAGTACTTC | CASSRSLGTGNYEQYF
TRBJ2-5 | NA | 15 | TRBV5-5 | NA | TGTGCCAGCAGCTTACAAACAGGGTACCAAGAGACCCAGTACTTC | CASSLQTGYQETQYF
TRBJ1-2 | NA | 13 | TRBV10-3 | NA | TGTGCCGCATTAGGGGGGGGTAACTATGGCTACACCTTC | CAALGGGNYGYTF
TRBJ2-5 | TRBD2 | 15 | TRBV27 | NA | TGTGCCAGCAGTCAAGGGACTAGCGGTGGGGAGACCCAGTACTTC | CASSQGTSGGETQYF
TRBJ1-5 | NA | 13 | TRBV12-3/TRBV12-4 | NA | TGTGCCAGCAGTTTATTAGGGAGTCAGCCCCAGCATTTT | CASSLLGSQPQHF
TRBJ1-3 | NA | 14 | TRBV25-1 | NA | TGTGCCAGCAGTCGCGACAGCTCTGGAAACACCATATATTTT | CASSRDSSGNTIYF
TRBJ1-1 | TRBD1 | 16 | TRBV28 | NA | TGTGCCAGCAGGAAGAGGACAGGGCTTTTGATCGCTGAAGCTTTCTTT | CASRKRTGLLIAEAFF